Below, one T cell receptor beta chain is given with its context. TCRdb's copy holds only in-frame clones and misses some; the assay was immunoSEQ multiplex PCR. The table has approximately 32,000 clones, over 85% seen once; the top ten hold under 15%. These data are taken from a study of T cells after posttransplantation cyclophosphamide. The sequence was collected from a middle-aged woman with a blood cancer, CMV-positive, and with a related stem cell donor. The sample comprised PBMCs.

The CDR3 is CASSFYSGGAGNTQYF. CDR3 nucleotide sequence: TGCGCCAGCAGCTTTTATAGCGGGGGGGCCGGGAATACGCAGTATTTT. V usage is TRBV5-1 and J usage is TRBJ2-3; 11 bases agree with TRBD2. Germline CDR1 is SGHRS and CDR2 is YFSETQ. With 2 bases clipped from V and 7 bases from J, the junction kept 9 bases outside the gene matches. The CDR3 runs 16 residues.